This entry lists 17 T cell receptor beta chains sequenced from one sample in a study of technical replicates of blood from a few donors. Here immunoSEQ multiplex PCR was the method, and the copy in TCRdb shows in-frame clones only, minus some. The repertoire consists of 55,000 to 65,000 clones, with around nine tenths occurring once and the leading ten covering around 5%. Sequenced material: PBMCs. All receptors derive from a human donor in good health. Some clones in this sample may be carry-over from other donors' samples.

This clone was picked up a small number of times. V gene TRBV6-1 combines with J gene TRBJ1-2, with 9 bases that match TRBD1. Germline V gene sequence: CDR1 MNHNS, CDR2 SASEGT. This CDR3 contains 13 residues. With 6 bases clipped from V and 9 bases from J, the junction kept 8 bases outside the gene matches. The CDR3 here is CASSPGQGWSYTF. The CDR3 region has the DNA TGTGCCAGCAGCCCGGGACAGGGCTGGAGCTACACCTTC.

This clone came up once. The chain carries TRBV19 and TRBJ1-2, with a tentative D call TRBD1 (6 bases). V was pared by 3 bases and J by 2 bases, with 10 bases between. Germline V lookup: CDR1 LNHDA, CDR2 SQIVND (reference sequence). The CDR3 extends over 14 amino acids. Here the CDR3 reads CASSMARGNYGYTF. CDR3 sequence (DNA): TGTGCCAGTAGTATGGCCAGGGGCAACTATGGCTACACCTTC. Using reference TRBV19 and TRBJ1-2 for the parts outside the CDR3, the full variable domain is DGGITQSPKYLFRKEGQNVTLSCEQNLNHDAMYWYRQDPGQGLRLIYYSQIVNDFQKGDIAEGYSVSREKKESFPLTVTSAQKNPTAFYLCASSMARGNYGYTFGSGTRLTVV.

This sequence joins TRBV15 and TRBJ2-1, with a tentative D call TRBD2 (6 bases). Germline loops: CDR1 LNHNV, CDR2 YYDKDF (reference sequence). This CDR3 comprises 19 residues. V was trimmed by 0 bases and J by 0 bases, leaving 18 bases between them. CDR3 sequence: CATSRDPIRAGYSYNEQFF. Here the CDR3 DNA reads TGTGCCACCAGCAGAGACCCAATAAGGGCGGGATACTCCTACAATGAGCAGTTCTTC.

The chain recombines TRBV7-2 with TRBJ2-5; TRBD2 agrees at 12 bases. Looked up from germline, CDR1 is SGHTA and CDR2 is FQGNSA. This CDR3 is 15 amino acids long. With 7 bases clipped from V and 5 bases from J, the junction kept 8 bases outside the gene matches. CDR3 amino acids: CASKELAGGVETQYF. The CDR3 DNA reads TGTGCCAGCAAGGAACTAGCGGGGGGAGTGGAGACCCAGTACTTC.

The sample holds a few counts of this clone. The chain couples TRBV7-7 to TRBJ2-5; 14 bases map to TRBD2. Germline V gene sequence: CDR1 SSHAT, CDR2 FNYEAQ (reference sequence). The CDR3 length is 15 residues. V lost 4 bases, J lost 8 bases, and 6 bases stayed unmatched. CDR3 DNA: TGTGCCAGCAGCTCGGGACTAGCGGGGGCAGGAACCCAGTACTTC. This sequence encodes CASSSGLAGAGTQYF. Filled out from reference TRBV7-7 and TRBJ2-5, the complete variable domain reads GAGVSQSPRYKVTKRGQDVTLRCDPISSHATLYWYQQALGQGPEFLTYFNYEAQPDKSGLPSDRFSAERPEGSISTLTIQRTEQRDSAMYRCASSSGLAGAGTQYFGPGTRLLVL.

The CDR3 loop is CASSDLTDTQYF. CDR3 coding DNA: TGTGCCAGCAGTGACTTAACAGATACGCAGTATTTT. The chain has TRBV2 and TRBJ2-3; no reliable D call. V lost 3 bases and J lost 3, with 4 bases in between. CDR3 length: 12 residues. Germline values: CDR1 SNHLY, CDR2 FYNNEI.

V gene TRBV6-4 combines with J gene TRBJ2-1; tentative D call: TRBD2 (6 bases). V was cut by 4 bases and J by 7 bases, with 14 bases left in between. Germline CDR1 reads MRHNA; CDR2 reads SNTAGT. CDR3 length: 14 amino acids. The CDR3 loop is CASSVEGGGNEQFF. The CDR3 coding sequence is TGTGCCAGCAGTGTTGAGGGAGGAGGTAATGAGCAGTTCTTC.

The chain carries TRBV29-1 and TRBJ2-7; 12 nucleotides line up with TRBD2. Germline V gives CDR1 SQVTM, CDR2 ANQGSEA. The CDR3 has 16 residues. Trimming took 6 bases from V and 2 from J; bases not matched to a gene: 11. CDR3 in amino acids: CSVILAGGRGTYEQYF. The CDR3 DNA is TGCAGCGTGATTCTAGCGGGAGGGCGTGGGACCTACGAGCAGTACTTC.

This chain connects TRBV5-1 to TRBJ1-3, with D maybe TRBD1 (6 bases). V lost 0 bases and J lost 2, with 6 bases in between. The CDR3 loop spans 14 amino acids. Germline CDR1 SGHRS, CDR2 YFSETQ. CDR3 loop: CASSLAGAGNTIYF. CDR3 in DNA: TGCGCCAGCAGCTTGGCAGGGGCTGGAAACACCATATATTTT.

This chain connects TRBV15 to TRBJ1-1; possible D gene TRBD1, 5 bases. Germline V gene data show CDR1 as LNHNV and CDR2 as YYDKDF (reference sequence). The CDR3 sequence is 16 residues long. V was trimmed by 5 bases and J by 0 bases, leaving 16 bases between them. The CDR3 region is CATSEGRGWVNTEAFF. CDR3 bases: TGTGCCACCAGCGAAGGTAGGGGCTGGGTGAACACTGAAGCTTTCTTT.

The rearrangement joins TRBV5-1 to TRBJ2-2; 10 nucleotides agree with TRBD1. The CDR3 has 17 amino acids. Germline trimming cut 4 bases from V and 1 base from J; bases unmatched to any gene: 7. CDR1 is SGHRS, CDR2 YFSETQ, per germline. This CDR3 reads CASSHKRTGGNTGELFF. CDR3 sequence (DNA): TGCGCCAGCAGCCATAAAAGGACAGGGGGGAACACCGGGGAGCTGTTTTTT.

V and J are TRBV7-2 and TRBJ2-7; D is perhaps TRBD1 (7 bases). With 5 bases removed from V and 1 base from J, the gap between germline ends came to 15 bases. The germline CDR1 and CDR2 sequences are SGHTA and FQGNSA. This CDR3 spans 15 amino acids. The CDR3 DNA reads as TGTGCCAGCAGCCCGCGGGGACAGAAGTCCTACGAGCAGTACTTC. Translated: CASSPRGQKSYEQYF.

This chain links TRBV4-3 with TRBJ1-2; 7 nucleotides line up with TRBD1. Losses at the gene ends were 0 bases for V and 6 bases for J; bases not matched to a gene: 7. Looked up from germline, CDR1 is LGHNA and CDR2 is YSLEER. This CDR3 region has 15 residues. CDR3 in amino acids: CASSQDVTGYDGYTF. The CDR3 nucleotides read TGCGCCAGCAGCCAAGACGTGACAGGGTATGATGGCTACACCTTC.

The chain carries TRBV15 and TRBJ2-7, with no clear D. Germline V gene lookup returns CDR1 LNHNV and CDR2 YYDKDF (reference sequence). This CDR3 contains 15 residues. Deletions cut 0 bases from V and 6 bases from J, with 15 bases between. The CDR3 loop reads CATSRDPSSASEQYF. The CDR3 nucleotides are TGTGCCACCAGCAGAGATCCTAGTTCGGCATCCGAGCAGTACTTC. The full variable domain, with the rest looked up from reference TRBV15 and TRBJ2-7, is DAMVIQNPRYQVTQFGKPVTLSCSQTLNHNVMYWYQQKSSQAPKLLFHYYDKDFNNEADTPDNFQSRRPNTSFCFLDIRSPGLGDTAMYLCATSRDPSSASEQYFGPGTRLTVT.

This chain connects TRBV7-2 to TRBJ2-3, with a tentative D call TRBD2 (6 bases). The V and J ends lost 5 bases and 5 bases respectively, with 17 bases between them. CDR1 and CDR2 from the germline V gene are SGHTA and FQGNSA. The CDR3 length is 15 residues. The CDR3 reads CASSKAMASVDTQYF. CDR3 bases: TGTGCCAGCAGCAAGGCAATGGCTAGCGTAGATACGCAGTATTTT.

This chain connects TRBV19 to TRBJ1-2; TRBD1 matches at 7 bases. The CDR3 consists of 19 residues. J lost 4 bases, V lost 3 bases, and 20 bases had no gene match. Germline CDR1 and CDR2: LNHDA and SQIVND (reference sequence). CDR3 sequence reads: CASSITAFGKQGSSYGYTF. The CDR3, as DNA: TGTGCCAGTAGTATTACCGCCTTTGGGAAACAGGGGAGTAGCTATGGCTACACCTTC.

The CDR3 DNA follows: TGTGCCAGCAGTGAAGCGCTAGCGGGTCGGGAGACCCAGTACTTC. This encodes CASSEALAGRETQYF. The rearrangement joins TRBV2 to TRBJ2-5, with TRBD2 matching over 8 bases. The V and J ends lost 0 bases and 5 bases, in that order; junction bases with no gene match: 5. Per the germline V gene, CDR1 is SNHLY and CDR2 is FYNNEI. The CDR3 consists of 15 residues.